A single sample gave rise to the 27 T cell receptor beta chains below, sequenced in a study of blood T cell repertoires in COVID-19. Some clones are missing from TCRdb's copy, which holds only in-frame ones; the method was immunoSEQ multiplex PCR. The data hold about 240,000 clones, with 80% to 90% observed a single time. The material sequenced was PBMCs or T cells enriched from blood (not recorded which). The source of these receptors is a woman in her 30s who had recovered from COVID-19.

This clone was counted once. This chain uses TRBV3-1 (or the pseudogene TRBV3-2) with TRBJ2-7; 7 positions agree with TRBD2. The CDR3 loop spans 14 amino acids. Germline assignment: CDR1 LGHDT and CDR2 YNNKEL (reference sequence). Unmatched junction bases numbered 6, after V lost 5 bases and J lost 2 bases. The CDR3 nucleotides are TGTGCCAGCAGCTTTGGAGGACTAGCCTACGAGCAGTACTTC. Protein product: CASSFGGLAYEQYF.

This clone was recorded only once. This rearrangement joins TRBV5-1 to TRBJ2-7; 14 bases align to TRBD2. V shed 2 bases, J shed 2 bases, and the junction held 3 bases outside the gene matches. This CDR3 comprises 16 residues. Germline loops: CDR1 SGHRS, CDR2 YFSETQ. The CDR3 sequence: CASSLRTSGGPYEQYF. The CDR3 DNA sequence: TGCGCCAGCAGCTTACGGACTAGCGGGGGGCCCTACGAGCAGTACTTC. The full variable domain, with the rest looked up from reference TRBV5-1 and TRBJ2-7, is KAGVTQTPRYLIKTRGQQVTLSCSPISGHRSVSWYQQTPGQGLQFLFEYFSETQRNKGNFPGRFSGRQFSNSRSEMNVSTLELGDSALYLCASSLRTSGGPYEQYFGPGTRLTVT.

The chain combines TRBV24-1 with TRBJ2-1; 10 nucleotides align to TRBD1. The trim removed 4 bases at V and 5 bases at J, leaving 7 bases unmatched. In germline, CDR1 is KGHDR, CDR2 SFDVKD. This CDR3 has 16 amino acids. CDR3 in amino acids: CATSDPGGTGDNEQFF. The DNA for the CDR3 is TGTGCCACCAGTGACCCGGGGGGGACAGGGGACAATGAGCAGTTCTTC.

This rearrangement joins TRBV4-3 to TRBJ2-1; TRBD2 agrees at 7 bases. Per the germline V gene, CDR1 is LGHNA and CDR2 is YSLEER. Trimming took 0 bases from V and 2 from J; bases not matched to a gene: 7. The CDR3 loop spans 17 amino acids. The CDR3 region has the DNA TGCGCCAGCAGCCAAGACGGAGCGGGATTAACCTACAATGAGCAGTTCTTC. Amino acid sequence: CASSQDGAGLTYNEQFF.

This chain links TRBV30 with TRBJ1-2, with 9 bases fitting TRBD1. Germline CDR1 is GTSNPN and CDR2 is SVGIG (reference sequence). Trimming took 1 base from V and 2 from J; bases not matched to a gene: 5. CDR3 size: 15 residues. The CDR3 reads CAWSAGTGWNYGYTF. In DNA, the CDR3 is TGTGCCTGGAGTGCCGGGACAGGGTGGAACTATGGCTACACCTTC.

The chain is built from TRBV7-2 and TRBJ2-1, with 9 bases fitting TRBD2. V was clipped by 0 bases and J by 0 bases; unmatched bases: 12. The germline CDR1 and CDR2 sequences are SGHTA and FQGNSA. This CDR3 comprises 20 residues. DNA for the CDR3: TGTGCCAGCAGCTTAGCGCAGGTTAGCGGGAGATCCCGCTCCTACAATGAGCAGTTCTTC. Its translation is CASSLAQVSGRSRSYNEQFF.

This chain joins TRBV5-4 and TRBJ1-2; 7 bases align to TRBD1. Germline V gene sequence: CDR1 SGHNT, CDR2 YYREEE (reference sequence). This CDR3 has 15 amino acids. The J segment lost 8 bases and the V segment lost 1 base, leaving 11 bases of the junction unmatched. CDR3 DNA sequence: TGTGCCAGCAGCTTGATGCAGGGGGGAAGGGGGGGCTACACCTTC. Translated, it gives CASSLMQGGRGGYTF.

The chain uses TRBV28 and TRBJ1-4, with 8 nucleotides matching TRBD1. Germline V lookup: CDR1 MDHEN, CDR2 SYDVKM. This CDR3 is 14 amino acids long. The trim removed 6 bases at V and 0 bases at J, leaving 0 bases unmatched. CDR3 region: CASRGQATNEKLFF. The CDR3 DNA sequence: TGTGCCAGCAGGGGACAGGCAACTAATGAAAAACTGTTTTTT.

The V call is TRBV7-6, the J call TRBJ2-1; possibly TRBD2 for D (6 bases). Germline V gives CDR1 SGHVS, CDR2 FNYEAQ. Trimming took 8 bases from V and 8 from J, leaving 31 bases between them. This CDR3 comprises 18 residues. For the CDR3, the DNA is TGTGCCAGCTGCCCGGCCAGCGGTATTAGTGGGAGGAAGGATGAGCAGTTCTTC. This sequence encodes CASCPASGISGRKDEQFF.

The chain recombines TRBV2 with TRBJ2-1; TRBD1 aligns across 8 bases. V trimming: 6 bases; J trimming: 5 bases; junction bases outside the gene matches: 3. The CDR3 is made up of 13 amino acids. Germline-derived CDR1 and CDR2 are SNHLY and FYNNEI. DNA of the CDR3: TGTGCCAGCAGACCGACAGGGGACAATGAGCAGTTCTTC. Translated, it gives CASRPTGDNEQFF.

CDR3 amino acids: CASRGTELATNEKLFF. DNA of the CDR3: TGTGCCAGCAGAGGGACAGAACTTGCAACTAATGAAAAACTGTTTTTT. The chain couples TRBV28 to TRBJ1-4; 7 nucleotides align to TRBD1. CDR3 size: 16 residues. CDR1 is MDHEN and CDR2 is SYDVKM in the germline V gene. V shed 6 bases, J shed 0 bases, and the junction held 7 bases outside the gene matches.

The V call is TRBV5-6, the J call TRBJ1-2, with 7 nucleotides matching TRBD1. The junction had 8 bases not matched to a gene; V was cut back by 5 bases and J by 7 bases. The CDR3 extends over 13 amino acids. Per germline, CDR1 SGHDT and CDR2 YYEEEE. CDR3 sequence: CASRPTGLSGYTF. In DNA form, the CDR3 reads TGTGCCAGCAGACCGACAGGGTTAAGTGGCTACACCTTC. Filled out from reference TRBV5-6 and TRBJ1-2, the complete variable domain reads DAGVTQSPTHLIKTRGQQVTLRCSPKSGHDTVSWYQQALGQGPQFIFQYYEEEERQRGNFPDRFSGHQFPNYSSELNVNALLLGDSALYLCASRPTGLSGYTFGSGTRLTVV.

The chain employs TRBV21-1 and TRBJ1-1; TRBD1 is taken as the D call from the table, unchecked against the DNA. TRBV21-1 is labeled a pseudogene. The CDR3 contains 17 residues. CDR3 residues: CASSKDLHRSENTEAFF. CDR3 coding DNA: TGTGCCAGCAGCAAAGATCTTCACAGGAGTGAGAACACTGAAGCTTTCTTT.

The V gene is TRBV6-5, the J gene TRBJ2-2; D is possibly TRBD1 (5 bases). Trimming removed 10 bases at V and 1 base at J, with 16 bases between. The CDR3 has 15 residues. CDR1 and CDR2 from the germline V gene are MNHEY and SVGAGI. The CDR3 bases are TGTGCCACAGGATGGCGGACACGGAACACCGGGGAGCTGTTTTTT. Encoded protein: CATGWRTRNTGELFF.

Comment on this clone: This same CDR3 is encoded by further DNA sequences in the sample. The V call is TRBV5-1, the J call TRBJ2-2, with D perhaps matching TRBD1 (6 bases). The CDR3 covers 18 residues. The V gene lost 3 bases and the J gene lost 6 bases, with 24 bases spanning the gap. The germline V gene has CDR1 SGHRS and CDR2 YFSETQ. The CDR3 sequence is CASSSQGTSTRGAGELFF. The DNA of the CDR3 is TGCGCCAGCAGCTCACAGGGCACCTCAACTAGGGGTGCCGGGGAGCTGTTTTTT.

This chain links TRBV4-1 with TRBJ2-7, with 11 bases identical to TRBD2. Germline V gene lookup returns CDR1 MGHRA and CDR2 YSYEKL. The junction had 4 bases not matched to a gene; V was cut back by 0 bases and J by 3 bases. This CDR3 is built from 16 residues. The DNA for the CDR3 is TGCGCCAGCAGCCAAGAGGGGACTAGCGGTCTCTACGAGCAGTACTTC. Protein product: CASSQEGTSGLYEQYF.

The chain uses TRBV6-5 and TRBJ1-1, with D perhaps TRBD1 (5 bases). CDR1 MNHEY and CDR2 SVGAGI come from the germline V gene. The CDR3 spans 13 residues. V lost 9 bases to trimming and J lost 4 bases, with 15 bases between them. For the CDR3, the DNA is TGTGCCAGTTCGGTGTATAGGGGCACTGAAGCTTTCTTT. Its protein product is CASSVYRGTEAFF.

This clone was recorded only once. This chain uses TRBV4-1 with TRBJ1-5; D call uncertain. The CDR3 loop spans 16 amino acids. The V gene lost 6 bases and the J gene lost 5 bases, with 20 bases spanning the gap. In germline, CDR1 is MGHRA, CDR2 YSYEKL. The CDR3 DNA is TGCGCCAGCAGAGAGGATGCTCAAAGTTTCTATCAGCCCCAGCATTTT. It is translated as CASREDAQSFYQPQHF.

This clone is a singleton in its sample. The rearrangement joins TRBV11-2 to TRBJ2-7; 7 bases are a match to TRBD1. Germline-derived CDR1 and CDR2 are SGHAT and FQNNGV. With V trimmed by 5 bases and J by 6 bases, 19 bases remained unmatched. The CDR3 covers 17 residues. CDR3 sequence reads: CASSDRAAGETIGEQYF. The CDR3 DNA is TGTGCCAGCAGCGACAGGGCCGCTGGTGAGACTATAGGCGAGCAGTACTTC.

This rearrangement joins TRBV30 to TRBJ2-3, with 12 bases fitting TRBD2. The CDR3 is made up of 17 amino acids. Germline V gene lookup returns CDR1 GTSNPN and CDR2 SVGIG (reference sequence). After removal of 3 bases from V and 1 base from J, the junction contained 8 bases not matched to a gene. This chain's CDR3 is CAWSSLAGGSGTDTQYF. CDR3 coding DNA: TGTGCCTGGAGCTCCCTAGCGGGAGGGAGCGGCACAGATACGCAGTATTTT. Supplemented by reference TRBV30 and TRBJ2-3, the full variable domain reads SQTIHQWPATLVQPVGSPLSLECTVEGTSNPNLYWYRQAAGRGLQLLFYSVGIGQISSEVPQNLSASRPQDRQFILSSKKLLLSDSGFYLCAWSSLAGGSGTDTQYFGPGTRLTVL.

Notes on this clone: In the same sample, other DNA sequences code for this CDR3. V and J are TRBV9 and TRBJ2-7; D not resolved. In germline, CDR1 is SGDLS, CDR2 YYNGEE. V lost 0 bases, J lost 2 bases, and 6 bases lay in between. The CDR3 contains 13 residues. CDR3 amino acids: CASSVGTAYEQYF. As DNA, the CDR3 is TGTGCCAGCAGCGTAGGTACAGCCTACGAGCAGTACTTC. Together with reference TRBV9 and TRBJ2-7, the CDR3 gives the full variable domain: DSGVTQTPKHLITATGQRVTLRCSPRSGDLSVYWYQQSLDQGLQFLIQYYNGEERAKGNILERFSAQQFPDLHSELNLSSLELGDSALYFCASSVGTAYEQYFGPGTRLTVT.

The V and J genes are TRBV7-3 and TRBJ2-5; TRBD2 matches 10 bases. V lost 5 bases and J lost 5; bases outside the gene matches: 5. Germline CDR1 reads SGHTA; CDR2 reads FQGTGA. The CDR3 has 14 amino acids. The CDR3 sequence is CASSPSGGPETQYF. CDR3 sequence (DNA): TGTGCCAGCAGCCCTAGCGGGGGTCCGGAGACCCAGTACTTC.

The CDR3 coding sequence is TGTGCCAGCTCACCACCTATTAGTCGCGGGAGCGAGCAGTACTTC. Translating it yields CASSPPISRGSEQYF. The chain uses TRBV18 and TRBJ2-7; 7 bases are a match to TRBD2. The CDR3 runs to 15 residues. In germline, CDR1 is KGHSH, CDR2 LQKENI. V shed 0 bases, J shed 6 bases, and the junction held 8 bases outside the gene matches.

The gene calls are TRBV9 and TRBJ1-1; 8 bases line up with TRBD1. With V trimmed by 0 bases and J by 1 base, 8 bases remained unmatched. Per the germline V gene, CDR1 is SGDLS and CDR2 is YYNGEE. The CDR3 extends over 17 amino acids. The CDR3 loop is CASSVDRGRVENTEAFF. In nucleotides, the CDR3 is TGTGCCAGCAGCGTAGACAGGGGGAGAGTAGAGAACACTGAAGCTTTCTTT.

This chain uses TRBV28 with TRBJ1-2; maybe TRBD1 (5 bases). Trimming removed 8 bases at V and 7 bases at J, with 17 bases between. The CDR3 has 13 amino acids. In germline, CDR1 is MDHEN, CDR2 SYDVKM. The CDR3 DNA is TGTGCCAGCTTATCCGACAGTATGCGTGGCTACACCTTC. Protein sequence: CASLSDSMRGYTF.

The CDR3 nucleotides read TGCAGTGCGGAGACGAGAGAGACCCAGTACTTC. Amino acid sequence: CSAETRETQYF. The V call is TRBV20-1, the J call TRBJ2-5, with unresolved D. There are 11 residues in the CDR3. CDR1 is DFQATT and CDR2 is SNEGSKA in the germline V gene (reference sequence). Trimming took off 6 bases at V and 4 bases at J, with 9 bases between the two ends.

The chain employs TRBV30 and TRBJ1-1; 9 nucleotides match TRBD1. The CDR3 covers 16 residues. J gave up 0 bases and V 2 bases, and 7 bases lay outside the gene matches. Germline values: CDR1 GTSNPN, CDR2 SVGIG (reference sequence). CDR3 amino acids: CAWSPGTGRMNTEAFF. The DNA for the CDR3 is TGTGCCTGGAGTCCCGGGACAGGGAGGATGAACACTGAAGCTTTCTTT.